This TCR beta chain originates from a study of early T cells in non-severe SARS-CoV-2 infection. This CDR3 spans 13 amino acids. The germline CDR1 and CDR2 sequences are SQVTM and ANQGSEA. J gave up 5 bases and V 2 bases, and 3 bases lay outside the gene matches. TCRdb fed the 5' RACE reads into MiXCR, producing one record per CDR3 protein. The repertoire consists of approximately 98,000 distinct CDR3 sequences, with around 10% occurring once and the leading ten covering roughly 2.9%. This clonotype was seen repeatedly, ten times or more. Its antigen is undetermined. Study findings and constraints: Matching results from VDJdb favored anti-spike CD8 responses, leaving private and CD4 specificities undetected.

What was sequenced was whole blood. This sequence originates from an adult who was a healthcare worker with PCR-confirmed SARS-CoV-2 infection or an uninfected control (not recorded which). The chain carries TRBV29-1 and TRBJ2-7; 10 bases align to TRBD2. Here the CDR3 reads CSVESGRVDEQYF. Here the CDR3 DNA reads TGCAGCGTTGAAAGCGGGAGGGTCGACGAGCAGTACTTC.